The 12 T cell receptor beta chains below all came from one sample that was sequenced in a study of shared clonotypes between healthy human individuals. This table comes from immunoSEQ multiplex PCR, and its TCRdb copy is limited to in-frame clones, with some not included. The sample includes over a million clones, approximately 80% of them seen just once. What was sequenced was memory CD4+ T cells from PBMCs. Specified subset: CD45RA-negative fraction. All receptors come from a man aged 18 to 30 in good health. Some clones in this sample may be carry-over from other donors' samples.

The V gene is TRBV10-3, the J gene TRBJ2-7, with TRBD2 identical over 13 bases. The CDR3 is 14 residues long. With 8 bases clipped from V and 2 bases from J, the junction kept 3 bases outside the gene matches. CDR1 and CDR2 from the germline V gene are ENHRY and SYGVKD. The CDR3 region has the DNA TGTGCCATCCGGGGACTAGCGGGAACCTACGAGCAGTACTTC. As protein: CAIRGLAGTYEQYF.

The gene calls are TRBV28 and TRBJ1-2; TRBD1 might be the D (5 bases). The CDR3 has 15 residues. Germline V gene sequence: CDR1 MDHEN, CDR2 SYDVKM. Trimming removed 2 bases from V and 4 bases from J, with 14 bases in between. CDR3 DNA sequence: TGTGCCAGCAGTTTACAGGGCTTACTTGGCTATGGCTACACCTTC. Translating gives CASSLQGLLGYGYTF.

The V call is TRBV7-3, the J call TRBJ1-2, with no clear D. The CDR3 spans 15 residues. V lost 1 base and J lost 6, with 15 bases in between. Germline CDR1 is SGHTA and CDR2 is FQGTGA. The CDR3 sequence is CASSLNPRGGDGYTF. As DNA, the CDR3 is TGTGCCAGCAGCTTAAATCCACGGGGTGGGGATGGCTACACCTTC.

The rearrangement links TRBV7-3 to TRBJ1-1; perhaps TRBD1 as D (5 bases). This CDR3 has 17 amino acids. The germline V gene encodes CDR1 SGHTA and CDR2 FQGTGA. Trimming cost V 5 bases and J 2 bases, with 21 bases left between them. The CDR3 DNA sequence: TGTGCCAGCAGCCCAGGGCGGTTCGGGAGAATAAACACTGAAGCTTTCTTT. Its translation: CASSPGRFGRINTEAFF.

The CDR3 protein is CASSLARVKFF. The DNA for the CDR3 is TGTGCCAGCAGCTTAGCCAGGGTAAAATTCTTC. The chain is built from TRBV7-9 and TRBJ2-1; weak D call: TRBD1 (5 bases). V was clipped by 0 bases and J by 16 bases, with 10 bases between them. CDR1 is SEHNR and CDR2 is FQNEAQ in the germline V gene (reference sequence). The CDR3 extends over 11 amino acids.

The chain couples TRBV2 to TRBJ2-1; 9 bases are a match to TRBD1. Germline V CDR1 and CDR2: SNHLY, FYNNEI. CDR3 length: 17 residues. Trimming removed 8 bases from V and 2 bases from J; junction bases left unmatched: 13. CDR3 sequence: CASAGQGSLWAYNEQFF. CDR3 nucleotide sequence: TGTGCCAGCGCGGGACAGGGTTCGTTGTGGGCCTACAATGAGCAGTTCTTC.

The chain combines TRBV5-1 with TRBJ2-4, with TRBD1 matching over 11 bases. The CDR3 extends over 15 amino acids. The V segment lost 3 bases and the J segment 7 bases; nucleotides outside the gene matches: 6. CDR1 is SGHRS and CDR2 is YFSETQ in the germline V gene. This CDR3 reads CASSSTGTGGNIQYF. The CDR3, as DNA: TGCGCCAGCAGCTCGACCGGGACAGGGGGGAACATTCAGTACTTC.

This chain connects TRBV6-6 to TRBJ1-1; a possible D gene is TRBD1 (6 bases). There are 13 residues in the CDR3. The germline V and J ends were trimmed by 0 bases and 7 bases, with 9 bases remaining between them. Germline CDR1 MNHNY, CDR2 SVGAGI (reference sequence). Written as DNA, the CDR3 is TGTGCCAGCAGTTACTCAGGGGGGGGTGAAGCTTTCTTT. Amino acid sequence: CASSYSGGGEAFF.

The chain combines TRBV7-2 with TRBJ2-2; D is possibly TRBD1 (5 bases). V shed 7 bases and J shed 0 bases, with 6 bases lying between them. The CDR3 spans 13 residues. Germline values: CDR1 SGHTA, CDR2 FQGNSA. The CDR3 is CASTTANTGELFF. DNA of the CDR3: TGTGCCAGCACGACAGCGAACACCGGGGAGCTGTTTTTT.

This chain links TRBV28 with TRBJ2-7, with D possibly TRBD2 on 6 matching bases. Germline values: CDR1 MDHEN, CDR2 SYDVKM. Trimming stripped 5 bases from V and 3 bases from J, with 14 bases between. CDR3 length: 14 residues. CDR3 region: CASSRTTTSYEQYF. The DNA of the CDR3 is TGTGCCAGCAGTAGAACTACGACTAGCTACGAGCAGTACTTC.

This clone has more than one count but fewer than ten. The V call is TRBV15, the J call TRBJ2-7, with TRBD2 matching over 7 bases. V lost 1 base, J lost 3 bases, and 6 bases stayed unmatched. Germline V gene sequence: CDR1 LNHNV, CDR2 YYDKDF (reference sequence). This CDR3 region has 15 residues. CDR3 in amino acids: CATSRAPGGVYEQYF. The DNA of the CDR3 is TGTGCCACCAGCAGAGCCCCGGGGGGAGTCTACGAGCAGTACTTC. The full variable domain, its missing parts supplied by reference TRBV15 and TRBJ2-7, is DAMVIQNPRYQVTQFGKPVTLSCSQTLNHNVMYWYQQKSSQAPKLLFHYYDKDFNNEADTPDNFQSRRPNTSFCFLDIRSPGLGDTAMYLCATSRAPGGVYEQYFGPGTRLTVT.

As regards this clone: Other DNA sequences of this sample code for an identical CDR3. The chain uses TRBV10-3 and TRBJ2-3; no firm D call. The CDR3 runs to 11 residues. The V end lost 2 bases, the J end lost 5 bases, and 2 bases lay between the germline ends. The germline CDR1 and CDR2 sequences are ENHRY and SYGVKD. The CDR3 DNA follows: TGTGCCATCAGTGAGCGAGATACGCAGTATTTT. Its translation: CAISERDTQYF.